The 14 T cell receptor beta chains below come from one sample, sequenced in a study of cytotoxic CD8 clonotypes in ibrutinib-treated CLL (dated by TCRdb to the early 2020s). In the paper's terms, the time point label means: eleven to twelve months on ibrutinib. Library prep was done by the immunoSEQ multiplex PCR assay. TCRdb limited this immuneACCESS table to in-frame rearrangements with V and J called. A share of clones is missing; checked studies link under half to unresolved V genes, and the rest is unexplained. This sample has over 150,000 clones in its table, and more than 75% of those were observed once. The top ten clones comprise roughly 1.9% of the sample. This sample comprised PBMCs, obtained after 12 months of ibrutinib treatment. The receptors come from a human donor with chronic lymphocytic leukemia.

The chain is built from TRBV6-1 and TRBJ1-1, with D perhaps matching TRBD1 (5 bases). V was trimmed by 6 bases and J by 4 bases, leaving 12 bases between them. Germline V gives CDR1 MNHNS, CDR2 SASEGT. This CDR3 region has 13 residues. The CDR3 sequence: CASSRGRGTEAFF. CDR3 nucleotide sequence: TGTGCCAGCAGCCGAGGGAGGGGCACTGAAGCTTTCTTT.

The rearrangement joins TRBV6-5 to TRBJ1-1; D gene uncertain. From germline, CDR1 is MNHEY and CDR2 SVGAGI. The CDR3 spans 14 residues. Trimming took off 0 bases at V and 6 bases at J, with 11 bases between the two ends. CDR3: CASSYSAGFSEAFF. The DNA of the CDR3 is TGTGCCAGCAGTTACTCAGCGGGTTTTTCTGAAGCTTTCTTT.

This sequence joins TRBV12-5 and TRBJ2-1; 9 bases are a match to TRBD1. CDR1 is LGHNT and CDR2 is FRNRAP in the germline V gene. V was pared by 3 bases and J by 3 bases, with 3 bases of the junction left unmatched. This CDR3 is 15 amino acids long. CDR3 region: CASGFTGQGYNEQFF. The DNA for the CDR3 is TGTGCTAGTGGTTTCACGGGACAGGGCTACAATGAGCAGTTCTTC.

This chain's CDR3 is CSVEDRRGTNEKLFF. DNA for the CDR3: TGCAGCGTTGAAGATCGGAGGGGAACTAATGAAAAACTGTTTTTT. The chain couples TRBV29-1 to TRBJ1-4, with D perhaps matching TRBD1 (5 bases). The CDR3 extends over 15 amino acids. From germline, CDR1 is SQVTM and CDR2 ANQGSEA. Trimming cost V 0 bases and J 1 base, with 9 bases left between them.

The chain employs TRBV9 and TRBJ2-1, with TRBD2 matching over 10 bases. Germline-derived CDR1 and CDR2 are SGDLS and YYNGEE. This CDR3 comprises 14 residues. Trimming removed 1 base from V and 9 bases from J; junction bases left unmatched: 4. CDR3 sequence (DNA): TGTGCCAGCAGCGTAAATCCTAGCGGGAGTGAGCAGTTCTTC. It is translated as CASSVNPSGSEQFF. The whole variable domain, remainder taken from reference TRBV9 and TRBJ2-1, is DSGVTQTPKHLITATGQRVTLRCSPRSGDLSVYWYQQSLDQGLQFLIQYYNGEERAKGNILERFSAQQFPDLHSELNLSSLELGDSALYFCASSVNPSGSEQFFGPGTRLTVL.

This rearrangement joins TRBV21-1 to TRBJ2-7; TRBD1 reflects the table's D call only, with no check against the DNA. TRBV21-1 is tagged as a pseudogene. The CDR3 contains 15 residues. Written as DNA, the CDR3 is TGTGCCAGCAGCCCTTGGACAGGGGACCCCTACGAGCAGTACTTC. It translates to CASSPWTGDPYEQYF.

The J gene is TRBJ1-1, the V gene TRBV7-8; D ambiguous. Trimming pared 1 base from V and 0 bases from J, leaving 9 bases between. The CDR3 has 15 amino acids. Germline values: CDR1 SGHVS, CDR2 FQNEAQ. The CDR3 DNA follows: TGTGCCAGCAGCTTAGAAGTACAGATGAACACTGAAGCTTTCTTT. Translation: CASSLEVQMNTEAFF.

The genes are TRBV11-2 and TRBJ2-1; 9 positions match TRBD2. Germline V gene sequence: CDR1 SGHAT, CDR2 FQNNGV. This CDR3 is built from 15 residues. V lost 0 bases to trimming and J lost 7 bases; unmatched junction nucleotides: 4. CDR3 in amino acids: CASSLERGGRNEQFF. CDR3 bases: TGTGCCAGCAGCTTAGAGCGGGGGGGCAGGAATGAGCAGTTCTTC.

CDR3 sequence (DNA): TGTGCCAGCAGTTCTCCGGACTCCTACGAGCAGTACTTC. This encodes CASSSPDSYEQYF. The chain uses TRBV6-5 and TRBJ2-7; D call uncertain. The CDR3 has 13 amino acids. Deletions cut 4 bases from V and 0 bases from J, with 7 bases between. CDR1 MNHEY and CDR2 SVGAGI come from the germline V gene.

The chain employs TRBV27 and TRBJ1-2; D possibly corresponds to TRBD1 (6 bases). The CDR3 is 16 residues long. Trimming took off 3 bases at V and 3 bases at J, with 17 bases between the two ends. Germline CDR1 MNHEY, CDR2 SMNVEV (reference sequence). The CDR3 reads CASSFTGNSEDYGYTF. CDR3 nucleotide sequence: TGTGCCAGCAGTTTTACAGGGAATAGTGAAGACTATGGCTACACCTTC.

Here the CDR3 reads CASSLTGVDGKLFF. In DNA, the CDR3 is TGTGCCAGCAGCTTGACAGGGGTTGACGGAAAACTGTTTTTT. The chain is built from TRBV7-2 and TRBJ1-4; TRBD1 matches at 8 bases. This CDR3 contains 14 residues. After removal of 3 bases from V and 10 bases from J, the junction contained 7 bases not matched to a gene. Per germline, CDR1 SGHTA and CDR2 FQGNSA. Variable domain in full (rest from reference TRBV7-2 and TRBJ1-4): GAGVSQSPSNKVTEKGKDVELRCDPISGHTALYWYRQSLGQGLEFLIYFQGNSAPDKSGLPSDRFSAERTGGSVSTLTIQRTQQEDSAVYLCASSLTGVDGKLFFGSGTQLSVL.

The rearrangement joins TRBV18 to TRBJ1-1, with D tentatively TRBD1 (6 bases). Trimming stripped 4 bases from V and 1 base from J, with 13 bases between. Germline CDR1 reads KGHSH; CDR2 reads LQKENI. CDR3 size: 15 residues. CDR3 sequence reads: CASSRGAGGNTEAFF. The CDR3 region has the DNA TGTGCCAGCTCACGGGGGGCCGGGGGGAACACTGAAGCTTTCTTT. The whole variable domain, remainder taken from reference TRBV18 and TRBJ1-1, is NAGVMQNPRHLVRRRGQEARLRCSPMKGHSHVYWYRQLPEEGLKFMVYLQKENIIDESGMPKERFSAEFPKEGPSILRIQQVVRGDSAAYFCASSRGAGGNTEAFFGQGTRLTVV.

This clone is a singleton in its sample. The chain couples TRBV5-4 to TRBJ2-7; maybe TRBD1 (6 bases). Trimming removed 5 bases from V and 2 bases from J, with 17 bases in between. The CDR3 length is 15 residues. Germline values: CDR1 SGHNT, CDR2 YYREEE (reference sequence). This CDR3 reads CASSHFDRNPYEQYF. The CDR3 region has the DNA TGTGCCAGCAGTCATTTCGACAGGAACCCCTACGAGCAGTACTTC. Supplemented by reference TRBV5-4 and TRBJ2-7, the full variable domain reads ETGVTQSPTHLIKTRGQQVTLRCSSQSGHNTVSWYQQALGQGPQFIFQYYREEENGRGNFPPRFSGLQFPNYSSELNVNALELDDSALYLCASSHFDRNPYEQYFGPGTRLTVT.

V is TRBV6-5 and J is TRBJ1-1; D unresolved. The CDR3 consists of 13 residues. Germline V gene data show CDR1 as MNHEY and CDR2 as SVGAGI. Trimming pared 6 bases from V and 4 bases from J, leaving 12 bases between. The CDR3 region is CASRTGVGTEAFF. For the CDR3, the DNA is TGTGCCAGCAGAACCGGGGTTGGCACTGAAGCTTTCTTT.